The 13 T cell receptor beta chains listed next were all sequenced from one sample in a study of CD8+CD57+ T cells in acquired aplastic anemia. Template material for TCR beta VDJ and CDR3 profiling consisted of genomic DNA. TCRdb reprocessed the reads with MiXCR, giving one entry per CDR3 protein. The sample includes around 400,000 distinct CDR3 sequences, about two thirds of them seen just once. Input material: sorted CD4+, CD8+, or CD8+CD57+ T cells (not recorded which) from PBMCs. The receptors shown here come from a human donor in good health, serving as a control.

This chain uses TRBV15 with TRBJ2-3; D not resolved. The germline gives CDR1 LNHNV, CDR2 YYDKDF (reference sequence). V was shortened by 9 bases and J by 1 base, with 14 bases between the two germline ends. This CDR3 contains 14 residues. CDR3 nucleotide sequence: TGTGCCACATCCCACCGGAGCGGCACAGATACGCAGTATTTT. Translation: CATSHRSGTDTQYF.

The gene calls are TRBV11-2 and TRBJ2-5; 8 positions match TRBD1. The CDR3 extends over 12 amino acids. Germline V gene sequence: CDR1 SGHAT, CDR2 FQNNGV. With V trimmed by 7 bases and J by 4 bases, 2 bases remained unmatched. CDR3 protein: CASIGQGETQYF. The DNA of the CDR3 is TGTGCCAGCATCGGACAGGGAGAGACCCAGTACTTC.

Worth noting for this clonotype: In this CDR3 the conserved last residue, phenylalanine or tryptophan, is missing, so a read error is likely. It is unclear where the CDR3 begins or ends on the DNA, so no DNA is shown, and the CDR3 is as TCRdb lists it. The J gene is TRBJ2-2, the V gene TRBV2; TRBD2 is taken as the D call from the table, unchecked against the DNA. The CDR3 is 15 residues long, ends included. From germline, CDR1 is SNHLY and CDR2 FYNNEI. The CDR3: CASSLNLRGTQYFGP.

The rearrangement uses TRBV7-3 and TRBJ1-6; weak D call: TRBD1 (6 bases). Trimming cost V 4 bases and J 11 bases, with 18 bases left between them. Germline values: CDR1 SGHTA, CDR2 FQGTGA. The CDR3 runs to 15 residues. CDR3 amino acids: CASSYRGRGVAPLHF. The CDR3 DNA reads TGTGCCAGCAGCTATCGGGGGAGGGGGGTCGCACCCCTCCACTTT.

The rearrangement links TRBV15 to TRBJ1-5, with TRBD1 identical over 9 bases. The length of the CDR3 is 15 residues. CDR1 is LNHNV, CDR2 YYDKDF, per germline (reference sequence). Trimming removed 6 bases from V and 4 bases from J; junction bases left unmatched: 7. CDR3 DNA: TGTGCCACCAGGGGGGACAGGGTTGAGAATCAGCCCCAGCATTTT. Translating gives CATRGDRVENQPQHF.

The rearrangement uses TRBV15 and TRBJ1-2; D gene ambiguous. Germline CDR1 LNHNV, CDR2 YYDKDF (reference sequence). This CDR3 comprises 14 residues. Trimming pared 4 bases from V and 13 bases from J, leaving 22 bases between. The CDR3 is CATSMKVGGCGLTF. The CDR3 DNA reads TGTGCCACCAGCATGAAGGTGGGCGGTTGTGGCCTCACCTTC.

The rearrangement links TRBV5-4 to TRBJ1-1, with TRBD1 as a possible D gene (5 bases). The germline V gene encodes CDR1 SGHNT and CDR2 YYREEE (reference sequence). The germline V and J ends were trimmed by 1 base and 3 bases, with 19 bases remaining between them. The CDR3 is 17 residues long. CDR3 protein: CASSLTFLAGTYTEAFF. The CDR3 bases are TGTGCCAGCAGCTTGACCTTTCTGGCAGGGACCTACACTGAAGCTTTCTTT.

The rearrangement uses TRBV12-3 or TRBV12-4 and TRBJ1-2, with a possible D match to TRBD1 (5 bases). V was pared by 1 base and J by 4 bases, with 10 bases between. The length of the CDR3 is 14 residues. CDR3 region: CASSLDIRGYGYTF. The CDR3 DNA follows: TGTGCCAGCAGTTTAGACATAAGGGGCTATGGCTACACCTTC.

A remark on this clonotype: This may come from a read error, since a much larger clone is one base off. Because the CDR3 is missing its conserved closing phenylalanine or tryptophan, this is likely a read error. The rearrangement joins TRBV7-2 to TRBJ1-3; D remains ambiguous. CDR1 and CDR2 from the germline V gene are SGHTA and FQGNSA. The CDR3 runs to 14 residues. The V end was cut by 5 bases, the J end by 0 bases, with 8 bases between. CDR3 DNA: TGTGCCAGCAGCGCTACCGTCTCTGGAAACACCATATATCTT. Amino acid sequence: CASSATVSGNTIYL.

In its sample, this clonotype was seen once. A read error may produce the germline difference seen at one junction end. The chain carries TRBV5-1 and TRBJ2-1; D tentatively reads TRBD1 or TRBD2 (5 bases each). Per germline, CDR1 SGHRS and CDR2 YFSETQ. The CDR3 has 13 amino acids. This chain's CDR3 is CASRAQGVNQQFF. CDR3 bases: TGCGCCAGCAGGGCCCAGGGAGTCAATCAGCAGTTCTTC. The full variable domain, its missing parts supplied by reference TRBV5-1 and TRBJ2-1, is KAGVTQTPRYLIKTRGQQVTLSCSPISGHRSVSWYQQTPGQGLQFLFEYFSETQRNKGNFPGRFSGRQFSNSRSEMNVSTLELGDSALYLCASRAQGVNQQFFGPGTRLTVL.

The rearrangement uses TRBV2 and TRBJ1-6; 9 bases line up with TRBD1. There are 14 residues in the CDR3. With V trimmed by 7 bases and J by 6 bases, 4 bases remained unmatched. Germline lookup yields CDR1 SNHLY and CDR2 FYNNEI. The CDR3 loop is CASTGQGINSPLHF. DNA for the CDR3: TGTGCCAGCACTGGACAGGGGATTAATTCACCCCTCCACTTT. Variable domain in full (rest from reference TRBV2 and TRBJ1-6): EPEVTQTPSHQVTQMGQEVILRCVPISNHLYFYWYRQILGQKVEFLVSFYNNEISEKSEIFDDQFSVERPDGSNFTLKIRSTKLEDSAMYFCASTGQGINSPLHFGNGTRLTVT.

This clonotype occurred a few times. The chain uses TRBV10-3 and TRBJ1-1, with TRBD1 matching over 8 bases. V lost 8 bases, J lost 1 base, and 6 bases stayed unmatched. Germline CDR1 is ENHRY and CDR2 is SYGVKD. The CDR3 is 14 amino acids. In nucleotides, the CDR3 is TGTGCCATCGGGACAGGCGCAGGGAACACTGAAGCTTTCTTT. Translating gives CAIGTGAGNTEAFF.

This clonotype was observed many times. The chain couples TRBV7-2 to TRBJ2-1; TRBD2 agrees at 12 bases. The V gene end was trimmed by 1 base and the J gene end by 3 bases; junction bases not matched to a gene: 1. This CDR3 is built from 16 residues. Germline V gene data show CDR1 as SGHTA and CDR2 as FQGNSA. CDR3 in DNA: TGTGCCAGCAGCTTAGAGACTAGCGGGGGCTACAATGAGCAGTTCTTC. Translated, it gives CASSLETSGGYNEQFF.